These 2 T cell receptor beta chains originate from one sample sequenced in a study of shared clonotypes between healthy human individuals. Repertoires were generated with immunoSEQ multiplex PCR, while TCRdb's copy carries only in-frame clones and drops some. The sample carries millions of clones, 95% recorded once. Sequencing was carried out using naive CD4+ T cells sorted from blood. Subset in this sample: CD45RA+ positively selected. These receptor sequences come from a man aged 18 to 29 in good health.

The chain links TRBV7-2 to TRBJ1-1, with 7 bases fitting TRBD1. CDR1 SGHTA and CDR2 FQGNSA come from the germline V gene. The V and J ends lost 6 bases and 6 bases, in that order; junction bases with no gene match: 4. The CDR3 totals 12 residues. CDR3 region: CASSHTGAEAFF. DNA for the CDR3: TGTGCCAGCAGTCACACAGGGGCTGAAGCTTTCTTT. Full variable domain (missing parts from reference TRBV7-2 and TRBJ1-1): GAGVSQSPSNKVTEKGKDVELRCDPISGHTALYWYRQSLGQGLEFLIYFQGNSAPDKSGLPSDRFSAERTGGSVSTLTIQRTQQEDSAVYLCASSHTGAEAFFGQGTRLTVV.

CDR3 DNA sequence: TGCGCCAGCAGCCAAGACGAGGGGACAGGGTTCAATGAGCAGTTCTTC. It is translated as CASSQDEGTGFNEQFF. The chain is built from TRBV4-1 and TRBJ2-1; 9 positions agree with TRBD1. The J segment lost 6 bases and the V segment lost 0 bases, leaving 6 bases of the junction unmatched. CDR1 is MGHRA and CDR2 is YSYEKL in the germline V gene. The CDR3 is made up of 16 amino acids.